This T cell receptor (beta chain) was documented in a study of T cells after yellow fever vaccination. For the study at large: Preparing low-cell-number fractions relied on SMART-Seq v4 Ultra Low Input.

A 5'RACE template-switching step, the method used to make TCR cDNA, added a universal primer site and UMIs. TCRdb fed the 5' RACE reads into MiXCR, producing one record per CDR3 protein. This sample has fewer than 450,000 distinct CDR3 sequences, with 3% to 4.5% found just once. V lost 0 bases, J lost 8 bases, and 13 bases lay in between. The length of the CDR3 is 14 residues. Germline V lookup: CDR1 SGHVS, CDR2 FQNEAQ. Study-wide results and caveats: Across the CD4 and CD8 compartments, a small share of clonotypes was present in both. The bulk population could contribute abundant contaminating clonotypes to FACS-sorted repertoires.

Turning to this clonotype: Its antigen is not identified.

This material consisted of PBMCs, taken 5 days after the yellow fever booster vaccination. This sequence originates from a man aged 18 to 30 who received the YFV17D yellow fever vaccine. This chain uses TRBV7-8 with TRBJ1-2; possibly TRBD1 for D (5 bases). This CDR3 reads CASSLAAGALGYTF. As DNA, the CDR3 is TGTGCCAGCAGCTTAGCCGCTGGGGCTTTGGGCTACACCTTC.